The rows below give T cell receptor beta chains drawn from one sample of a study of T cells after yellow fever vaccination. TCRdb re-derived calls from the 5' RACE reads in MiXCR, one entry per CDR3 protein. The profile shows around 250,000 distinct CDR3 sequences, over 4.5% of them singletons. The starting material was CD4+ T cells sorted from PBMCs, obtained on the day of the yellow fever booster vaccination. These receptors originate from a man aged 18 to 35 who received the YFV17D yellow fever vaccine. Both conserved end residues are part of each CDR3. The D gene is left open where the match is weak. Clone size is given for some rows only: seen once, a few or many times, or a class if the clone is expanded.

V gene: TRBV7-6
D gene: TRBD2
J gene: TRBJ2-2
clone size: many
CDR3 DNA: TGTGCCAGCAGCTTAGCCGGGGGGGCCGCGAACACCGGGGAGCTGTTTTTT
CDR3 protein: CASSLAGGAANTGELFF

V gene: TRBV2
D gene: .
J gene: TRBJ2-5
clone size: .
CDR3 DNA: TGTGCCAGCCTCAGGGGATCTCAAGAGACCCAGTACTTC
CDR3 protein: CASLRGSQETQYF

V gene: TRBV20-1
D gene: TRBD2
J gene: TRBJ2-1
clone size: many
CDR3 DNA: TGCAGTGCCGGGACTAGCGGGGGGTCCTACAATGAGCAGTTCTTC
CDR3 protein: CSAGTSGGSYNEQFF

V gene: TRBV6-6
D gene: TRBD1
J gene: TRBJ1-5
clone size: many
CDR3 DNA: TGTGCCAGCACCACAGGGGGCGGGCCCCAGCATTTT
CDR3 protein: CASTTGGGPQHF

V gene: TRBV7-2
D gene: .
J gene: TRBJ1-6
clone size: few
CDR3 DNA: TGTGCCAGCAGCTTAGTTATCGGGCAAAGTAATTCACCCCTCCACTTT
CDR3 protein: CASSLVIGQSNSPLHF

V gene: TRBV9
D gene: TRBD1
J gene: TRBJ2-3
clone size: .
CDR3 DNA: TGTGCCAGCAGCGAGACCACCGGGACAGGGAGAGATACGCAGTATTTT
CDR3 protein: CASSETTGTGRDTQYF

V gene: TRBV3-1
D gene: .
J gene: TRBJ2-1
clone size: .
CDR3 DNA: TGTGCCAGCAGATCGAGGGACTCCTACAATGAGCAGTTCTTC
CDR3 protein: CASRSRDSYNEQFF

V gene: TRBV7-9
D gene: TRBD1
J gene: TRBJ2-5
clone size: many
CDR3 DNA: TGTGCCAGCAGCCCAGCGACAGGGGACGGGGAGACCCAGTACTTC
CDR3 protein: CASSPATGDGETQYF

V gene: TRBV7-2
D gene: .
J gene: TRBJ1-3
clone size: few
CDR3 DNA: TGTGCCAGCTCGATCATCTCTGGAAACACCATATATTTT
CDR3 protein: CASSIISGNTIYF

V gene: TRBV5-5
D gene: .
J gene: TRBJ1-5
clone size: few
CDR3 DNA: TGTGCCAGCAGATCGACACCACATAGCAATCAGCCCCAGCATTTT
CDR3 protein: CASRSTPHSNQPQHF

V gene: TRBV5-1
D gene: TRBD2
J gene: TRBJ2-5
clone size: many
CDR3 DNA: TGCGCCAGCGCACTCGGGACTAGCGGGGGTTTGCAAGAGACCCAGTACTTC
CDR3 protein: CASALGTSGGLQETQYF

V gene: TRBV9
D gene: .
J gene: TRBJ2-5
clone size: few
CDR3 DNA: TGTGCCAGCAGCGTGGGGGATCAAGAGACCCAGTACTTC
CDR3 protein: CASSVGDQETQYF

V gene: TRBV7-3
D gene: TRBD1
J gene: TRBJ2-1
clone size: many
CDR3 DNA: TGTGCCAGCAGCTCTGGGACAGCCAATGAGCAGTTCTTC
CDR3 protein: CASSSGTANEQFF

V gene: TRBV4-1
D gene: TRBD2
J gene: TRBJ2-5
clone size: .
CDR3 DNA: TGCGCCAGCAGCCCGGAGGGTATCCTAGCGGGGATCCAAGAGACCCAGTACTTC
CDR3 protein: CASSPEGILAGIQETQYF

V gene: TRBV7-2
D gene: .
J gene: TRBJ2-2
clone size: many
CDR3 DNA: TGTGCCAGCAGCTTAGCGGGAGCGTTGAACACCGGGGAGCTGTTTTTT
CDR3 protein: CASSLAGALNTGELFF

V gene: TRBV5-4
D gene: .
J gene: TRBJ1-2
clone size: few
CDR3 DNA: TGTGCCAGCAGCTTTACAGCTAACTATGGCTACACCTTC
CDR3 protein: CASSFTANYGYTF

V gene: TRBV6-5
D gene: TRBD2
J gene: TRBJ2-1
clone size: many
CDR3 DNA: TGTGCCAGCAGTTACTCCGGGACTAGCGGGGCAGTGAGTGAGCAGTTCTTC
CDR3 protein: CASSYSGTSGAVSEQFF

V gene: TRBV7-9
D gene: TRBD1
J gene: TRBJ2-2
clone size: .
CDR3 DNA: TGTGCCAGCAGCCCCAGACAGGGTTGGAACACCGGGGAGCTGTTTTTT
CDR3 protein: CASSPRQGWNTGELFF

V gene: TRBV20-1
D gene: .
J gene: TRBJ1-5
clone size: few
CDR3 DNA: TGCAGTGCCAGAGAAACTAATCAGCCCCAGCATTTT
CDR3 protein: CSARETNQPQHF

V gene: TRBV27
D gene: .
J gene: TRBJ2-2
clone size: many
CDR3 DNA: TGTGCCAGCAGTTTATCCGCCGGGGAGCTGTTTTTT
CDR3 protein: CASSLSAGELFF

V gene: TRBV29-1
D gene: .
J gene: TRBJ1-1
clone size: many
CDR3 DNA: TGCAGCGTCGGGCTTTCGACTGAAGCTTTCTTT
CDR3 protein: CSVGLSTEAFF

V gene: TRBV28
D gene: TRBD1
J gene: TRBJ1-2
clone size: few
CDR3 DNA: TGTGCCAGCAGGGAAGGGGGCGACTATGGCTACACCTTC
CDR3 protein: CASREGGDYGYTF

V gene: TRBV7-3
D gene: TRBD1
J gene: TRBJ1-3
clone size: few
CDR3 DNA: TGTGCCAGCAGCTTAACCCGAACGACAGGGGCGCGCGTTAGAAACACCATATATTTT
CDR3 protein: CASSLTRTTGARVRNTIYF